One and the same sample provided the 10 T cell receptor beta chains below, sequenced in a study of blood T cell repertoires in COVID-19. The repertoire was sequenced with immunoSEQ multiplex PCR; TCRdb's copy has only in-frame clones and lacks some. The sample holds some 200,000 clones, less than 90% seen once. The sample consisted of peripheral blood. These TCRs come from a woman between 65 and 79 years old with acute or convalescent COVID-19.

This chain links TRBV19 with TRBJ1-1, with D perhaps TRBD1 (6 bases). The V gene's germline CDR1 is LNHDA and CDR2 SQIVND (reference sequence). The CDR3 sequence is 15 residues long. V was pared by 5 bases and J by 0 bases, with 13 bases between. CDR3 in amino acids: CASSPRQVMNTEAFF. The CDR3 region has the DNA TGTGCCAGTAGTCCTCGACAGGTTATGAACACTGAAGCTTTCTTT.

The table lists this clone with a count of one. CDR3 DNA sequence: TGCGCCAGCAGCCAAGATCGGTTAAAGACCCAGTACTTC. As protein: CASSQDRLKTQYF. The rearrangement links TRBV4-3 to TRBJ2-5; D is unclear. V was trimmed by 0 bases and J by 6 bases, leaving 8 bases between them. The CDR3 sequence is 13 residues long. Germline CDR1 is LGHNA and CDR2 is YSLEER.

This chain uses TRBV10-1 with TRBJ1-6; D perhaps matches TRBD1 (6 bases). Trimming shortened V by 11 bases and J by 6 bases, and 20 bases separated the two germline ends. This CDR3 has 15 amino acids. The germline gives CDR1 WNHNN, CDR2 SYGVQD (reference sequence). The CDR3 DNA sequence: TGCGCCGCAAAGGCGTCGGGAGGGGGTAATTCACCCCTCCACTTT. It encodes CAAKASGGGNSPLHF.

The chain links TRBV19 to TRBJ1-4; 9 positions agree with TRBD1. The CDR3 loop spans 17 amino acids. Germline assignment: CDR1 LNHDA and CDR2 SQIVND (reference sequence). Trimming took 5 bases from V and 11 from J; bases not matched to a gene: 18. CDR3 sequence reads: CASSGQGITGGREKLFF. CDR3 DNA sequence: TGTGCCAGTAGTGGGCAAGGCATTACAGGGGGCCGTGAGAAACTGTTTTTT. Drawing the rest from reference TRBV19 and TRBJ1-4, the complete variable domain is DGGITQSPKYLFRKEGQNVTLSCEQNLNHDAMYWYRQDPGQGLRLIYYSQIVNDFQKGDIAEGYSVSREKKESFPLTVTSAQKNPTAFYLCASSGQGITGGREKLFFGSGTQLSVL.

V and J are TRBV11-2 and TRBJ2-5; 7 bases are shared with TRBD1. This CDR3 has 15 amino acids. V lost 5 bases, J lost 5 bases, and 11 bases stayed unmatched. Germline V gene data show CDR1 as SGHAT and CDR2 as FQNNGV. This CDR3 reads CASSQGVRGLETQYF. CDR3 DNA sequence: TGTGCCAGCAGCCAGGGGGTCCGGGGATTGGAGACCCAGTACTTC. The full variable domain, its missing parts supplied by reference TRBV11-2 and TRBJ2-5, is EAGVAQSPRYKIIEKRQSVAFWCNPISGHATLYWYQQILGQGPKLLIQFQNNGVVDDSQLPKDRFSAERLKGVDSTLKIQPAKLEDSAVYLCASSQGVRGLETQYFGPGTRLLVL.

The sample holds a few counts of this clone. V usage is TRBV2 and J usage is TRBJ1-1; TRBD1 matches 8 bases. Germline trimming cut 8 bases from V and 7 bases from J; bases unmatched to any gene: 6. CDR1 is SNHLY and CDR2 is FYNNEI in the germline V gene. The CDR3 totals 12 residues. CDR3 sequence: CASFDRGGEAFF. As DNA, the CDR3 is TGTGCCAGCTTTGACAGGGGAGGTGAAGCTTTCTTT.

This clone was recorded once. The chain uses TRBV2 and TRBJ1-3, with D uncertain. The CDR3 runs to 13 residues. CDR1 and CDR2 from the germline V gene are SNHLY and FYNNEI. V was shortened by 2 bases and J by 2 bases, with 4 bases between the two germline ends. The CDR3 here is CASSERTGNTIYF. The CDR3 nucleotides read TGTGCCAGCAGTGAACGTACTGGAAACACCATATATTTT.

This chain links TRBV6-2 or TRBV6-3 with TRBJ1-1, with 7 bases fitting TRBD1. This CDR3 spans 16 amino acids. V was pared by 5 bases and J by 6 bases, with 15 bases of the junction left unmatched. From germline, CDR1 is MNHEY and CDR2 SVGEGT. The CDR3 DNA follows: TGTGCCAGCAGTCGGACCCCCTTAAAGGGGGCGGCTGAAGCTTTCTTT. Translating gives CASSRTPLKGAAEAFF.

This clone has only a few counts. The gene calls are TRBV4-2 and TRBJ1-1, with 7 bases lining up with TRBD1. CDR3 size: 13 residues. CDR1 is LGHNA, CDR2 YNFKEQ, per germline. V dropped 7 bases and J dropped 4; count of bases not matched to a gene: 6. CDR3 DNA sequence: TGTGCCAGCACCCAGGGGGGGTCCACTGAAGCTTTCTTT. Protein product: CASTQGGSTEAFF.

The genes are TRBV9 and TRBJ2-3, with D uncertain. Trimming stripped 2 bases from V and 1 base from J, with 8 bases between. CDR1 is SGDLS, CDR2 YYNGEE, per germline. The CDR3 runs 14 residues. This chain's CDR3 is CASSVTDRTDTQYF. In DNA form, the CDR3 reads TGTGCCAGCAGCGTGACTGATCGCACAGATACGCAGTATTTT.